This TCR beta chain was sequenced for a study of early T cells in non-severe SARS-CoV-2 infection. Germline assignment: CDR1 SGHTA and CDR2 FQGNSA. The CDR3 covers 13 residues. Trimming at V came to 4 bases and at J to 10 bases, leaving 3 bases not matched to a gene. TCRdb processed the 5' RACE reads anew with MiXCR; each CDR3 protein has one entry. The data show 85,000 to 95,000 distinct CDR3 sequences, with 16% seen just once and around 4.9% held by the top ten. This clonotype turned up a few times. This sequence was found in an adult who was a healthcare worker with PCR-confirmed SARS-CoV-2 infection or an uninfected control (not recorded which). The chain has TRBV7-2 and TRBJ2-1, with 11 bases that match TRBD2. Sequenced here: whole blood, sampled at baseline. The CDR3 bases are TGTGCCAGCAGCTCGGTAGCGGGAGGGGAGCAGTTCTTC. Its protein product is CASSSVAGGEQFF. The full variable domain, rest sourced from reference TRBV7-2 and TRBJ2-1, is GAGVSQSPSNKVTEKGKDVELRCDPISGHTALYWYRQSLGQGLEFLIYFQGNSAPDKSGLPSDRFSAERTGGSVSTLTIQRTQQEDSAVYLCASSSVAGGEQFFGPGTRLTVL.